Listed below are T cell receptor beta chains from one sample, sequenced in a study of T cells in Graves' hyperthyroidism and ophthalmopathy. Each CDR3 protein gets one entry after TCRdb re-called the multiplex PCR reads with MiXCR. The sample lists more than 450,000 distinct CDR3 sequences; just under 20% were seen once. The sequenced material came from blood. The receptors were gathered from a man in his forties or fifties with Graves' ophthalmopathy. Both conserved end residues are part of each CDR3. Each record gives: V gene, D gene, J gene, clone size, CDR3 protein, CDR3 DNA. D genes are given only for firm matches. The size entry is marked missing in some rows and otherwise reads once, few, many or a size class.

TRBV29-1	-	TRBJ2-2	-	CSVASRHIGELFF	TGCAGCGTTGCATCAAGGCACATCGGGGAGCTGTTTTTT
TRBV30	-	TRBJ2-5	many	CAWSSGHRGKTQYF	TGTGCCTGGAGTTCAGGACACCGTGGGAAGACCCAGTACTTC
TRBV7-9	-	TRBJ1-3	-	CASSSEQGTGNTIYF	TGTGCCAGCAGCTCCGAACAGGGCACTGGAAACACCATATATTTT
TRBV6-4	TRBD2	TRBJ2-3	few	CASTLTSGRVPSSTDTQYF	TGTGCCAGCACTCTGACTAGCGGGAGGGTTCCTTCGAGCACAGATACGCAGTATTTT
TRBV3-1	-	TRBJ1-1	many	CASSLTGQTEAFF	TGTGCCAGCAGCCTTACAGGGCAAACTGAAGCTTTCTTT
TRBV20-1	-	TRBJ2-7	-	CSASPRTVSYEQYF	TGCAGTGCTAGTCCACGGACAGTCTCCTACGAGCAGTACTTC
TRBV5-1	TRBD2	TRBJ2-5	once	CASTIHRGGRETQYF	TGCGCCAGCACCATTCATCGGGGGGGCCGGGAGACCCAGTACTTC
TRBV11-2	TRBD1	TRBJ2-1	many	CASSPLRDRASNEQFF	TGTGCCAGCAGCCCACTCCGGGACAGGGCGAGCAATGAGCAGTTCTTC
TRBV2	TRBD1	TRBJ2-5	many	CASAGQGEETQYF	TGTGCCAGCGCCGGACAGGGTGAAGAGACCCAGTACTTC
TRBV19	-	TRBJ1-5	-	CASSIGTDYSNQPQHF	TGTGCCAGTAGTATAGGGACGGACTATAGCAATCAGCCCCAGCATTTT
TRBV6-1	TRBD1	TRBJ1-2	many	CASSPGGRDRNYGYTF	TGTGCCAGCAGTCCTGGTGGGAGGGACAGGAACTATGGCTACACCTTC
TRBV28	-	TRBJ2-5	-	CASRIEVLQETQYF	TGTGCCAGCAGGATAGAGGTTCTGCAAGAGACCCAGTACTTC
TRBV20-1	TRBD1	TRBJ1-2	-	CSALQGGYGYTF	TGCAGTGCACTACAGGGGGGCTATGGCTACACCTTC
TRBV18	-	TRBJ1-5	-	CASSPSDSMPQHF	TGTGCCAGCTCACCATCGGACAGTATGCCCCAGCATTTT
TRBV6-6	-	TRBJ2-7	few	CASSYSKQGAYEQYF	TGTGCCAGCAGTTACTCGAAACAGGGTGCCTACGAGCAGTACTTC
TRBV12-3/TRBV12-4	-	TRBJ1-2	few	CASSLAYKVAGYTF	TGTGCCAGCAGTTTAGCGTACAAGGTTGCTGGCTACACCTTC
TRBV11-2	-	TRBJ2-5	many	CASRQRVGDETQYF	TGTGCCAGCAGACAAAGGGTCGGGGATGAGACCCAGTACTTC
TRBV11-3	-	TRBJ2-1	many	CASSYGGLTYNEQFF	TGTGCCAGCAGCTACGGGGGTTTAACCTACAATGAGCAGTTCTTC
TRBV2	TRBD1	TRBJ1-1	few	CASTETGTASEAFF	TGTGCCAGCACCGAAACTGGGACAGCGTCCGAAGCTTTCTTT
TRBV5-1	TRBD1	TRBJ2-1	many	CASRPQGTSSYNEQFF	TGCGCCAGCAGACCACAGGGGACCTCCTCCTACAATGAGCAGTTCTTC
TRBV27	-	TRBJ1-1	-	CASSFGGLDTEAFF	TGTGCCAGCAGTTTCGGGGGATTGGACACTGAAGCTTTCTTT
TRBV28	-	TRBJ1-2	-	CASSPRVYGYTF	TGTGCCAGCAGTCCCAGGGTGTATGGCTACACCTTC
TRBV28	TRBD2	TRBJ2-7	many	CASSLVREWYEQYF	TGTGCCAGCAGTTTAGTGCGGGAGTGGTACGAGCAGTACTTC
TRBV14	-	TRBJ2-7	-	CASSQIIGVYEQYF	TGTGCCAGCAGCCAAATCATTGGGGTCTACGAGCAGTACTTC
TRBV7-9	TRBD2	TRBJ2-3	many	CASSTRAKTGTSGRDTQYF	TGTGCCAGCAGCACTCGCGCCAAAACCGGGACTAGCGGGAGGGATACGCAGTATTTT
TRBV18	-	TRBJ2-2	-	CASSPTTGKSGTGELFF	TGTGCCAGCTCACCAACTACAGGGAAGTCGGGCACCGGGGAGCTGTTTTTT
TRBV15	TRBD2	TRBJ2-1	few	CATSRDRAGDLLEGQFF	TGTGCCACCAGCAGAGATAGGGCGGGAGACCTACTCGAGGGGCAGTTCTTC
TRBV2	TRBD1	TRBJ2-3	-	CASLQGQNTDTQYF	TGTGCCAGCCTACAGGGGCAAAACACAGATACGCAGTATTTT
TRBV19	-	TRBJ2-3	-	CASSIDSSTDTQYF	TGTGCCAGTAGTATAGATAGTAGCACAGATACGCAGTATTTT
TRBV7-9	-	TRBJ2-1	many	CASSIQGISYNEQFF	TGTGCCAGCAGCATCCAGGGGATATCCTACAATGAGCAGTTCTTC
TRBV15	TRBD2	TRBJ2-7	few	CATSRGLEYEQYF	TGTGCCACCAGCAGGGGACTAGAGTACGAGCAGTACTTC
TRBV6-1	TRBD2	TRBJ2-1	-	CASSEVGLADDNEQFF	TGTGCCAGCAGCGAGGTCGGACTAGCGGATGACAATGAGCAGTTCTTC
TRBV5-6	-	TRBJ2-2	-	CASSSAWNTGELFF	TGTGCCAGCAGCTCGGCCTGGAACACCGGGGAGCTGTTTTTT
TRBV15	TRBD1	TRBJ2-7	-	CATRTGVSYEQYF	TGTGCCACCCGGACAGGAGTCTCCTACGAGCAGTACTTC
TRBV11-2	-	TRBJ2-4	many	CASSLPQRAKNIQYF	TGTGCCAGCAGCTTACCCCAGCGCGCCAAAAACATTCAGTACTTC
TRBV5-1	-	TRBJ1-1	-	CASSSVGREAFF	TGCGCCAGCAGTTCGGTCGGGCGTGAAGCTTTCTTT
TRBV7-8	TRBD1	TRBJ1-1	-	CASSQDRLRDTEAFF	TGTGCCAGCAGCCAGGACAGGTTAAGGGACACTGAAGCTTTCTTT
TRBV20-1	-	TRBJ2-7	few	CSARDRGDPRPYEQYF	TGCAGTGCTAGAGATCGTGGGGACCCCCGGCCCTACGAGCAGTACTTC
TRBV12-3/TRBV12-4	-	TRBJ2-1	medium-sized	CASILNGAMNEQFF	TGTGCCAGCATCCTAAACGGAGCAATGAATGAGCAGTTCTTC
TRBV3-1	-	TRBJ2-7	many	CASSPPGSPYEQYF	TGTGCCAGCAGCCCACCAGGGTCCCCCTACGAGCAGTACTTC
TRBV7-9	-	TRBJ2-1	-	CASSLVLRDLSYNEQFF	TGTGCCAGCAGCTTAGTTCTTAGGGACTTATCCTACAATGAGCAGTTCTTC
TRBV19	TRBD1	TRBJ2-1	few	CASDRGLGFSVSEQFF	TGTGCCAGTGACAGGGGGCTAGGTTTCTCGGTGAGTGAGCAGTTCTTC
TRBV5-1	TRBD1	TRBJ2-7	-	CASSSLTGGAGEQYF	TGCGCCAGCAGCTCTCTGACAGGGGGCGCGGGGGAGCAGTACTTC
TRBV2	-	TRBJ1-1	-	CASSVQGWTEAFF	TGTGCCAGCAGTGTACAGGGTTGGACTGAAGCTTTCTTT
TRBV4-2	-	TRBJ1-1	-	CASSQDLIGRNTEAFF	TGTGCCAGCAGCCAAGATTTAATAGGAAGGAACACTGAAGCTTTCTTT
TRBV30	-	TRBJ2-2	many	CAWRGVSLNTGELFF	TGTGCCTGGAGAGGTGTGTCACTGAACACCGGGGAGCTGTTTTTT
TRBV11-2	-	TRBJ2-3	few	CASSLVAGTTDTQYF	TGTGCCAGCAGCTTAGTGGCGGGTACCACAGATACGCAGTATTTT
TRBV7-9	-	TRBJ2-1	few	CASSPTWIKGGEQFF	TGTGCCAGCAGCCCCACGTGGATTAAGGGCGGAGAGCAGTTCTTC
TRBV30	-	TRBJ1-3	-	CAWSVPTLDTIYF	TGTGCCTGGAGTGTGCCGACCTTGGACACCATATATTTT
TRBV6-5	TRBD2	TRBJ2-7	many	CASRLLAGGSYEQYF	TGTGCCAGCAGGCTACTAGCGGGGGGATCCTACGAGCAGTACTTC